The entry that follows covers one TCR beta chain sequence. There are a few counts of this clone. Its antigen target is currently unknown. Base qualities were left out, and no much larger clone turns up one base away. TCRbeta CDR3 regions were amplified from genomic DNA by means of the immunoSEQ Assay, a bias-controlled multiplex PCR. For the original study's pipeline: The number of nucleated cells in each sample was estimated by amplification of reference gene primers within the assay. To quantify the absolute abundance of each unique TCRbeta CDR3 rearrangement, sequence reads were collapsed and filtered. For each sample, productive Simpson clonality was calculated as the square root of Simpson's diversity index across productive rearrangements. TCRdb took this table from immuneACCESS and kept in-frame rearrangements with V and J called. Such tables lack part of the clones; where checked against another copy, unresolved V genes explain under half of the gap, and the rest is unexplained. The V and J calls and clone size were taken over from that table, and D and trimming were inferred from the DNA. The sample table contains about 48,000 clones; only one count was recorded for just over 85% of them. Of the sample, just under 3% is held by the ten largest clones.

Whole blood was collected in K2EDTA tubes by collaborating institutions according to the institutions' own protocols. For TCRbeta analysis, collaborator samples were shipped as frozen whole blood, as isolated PBMCs, or as DNA extracted from either sample type. The sample originates from a study of blood T cell repertoires in COVID-19 (TCRdb year 2020). Context from the whole study: Samples from collaborators originated in the United States, Italy and Spain and spanned both the acute and convalescent phases of COVID-19. The material from the prospective study consisted of cDNA or gDNA derived from T cells, B-cell-depleted T cells, or PBMCs. The dataset comprised deeply sampled blood TCRbeta repertoires from subjects exposed to, actively infected with, or recovered from COVID-19. The repertoires were released in a freely available public database intended as a resource for research on the immune response to SARS-CoV-2. Samples were obtained from the ongoing ImmuneRACE study (first 160 participants) and from some 1,300 subjects provided by 6 global collaborators. Nearly every sample came with metadata listing a de-identified subject ID, COVID-19 status, age in years and sex. HLA class I and class II types, where available, came from metadata supplied by the sample provider rather than from assay-based typing.

Here V drops 0 bases and J drops 8 bases, and the junction holds 12 bases not matched to any gene. The CDR3 measures 16 amino acids from cysteine to phenylalanine. The retained sequence is limited to the CDR3, 48 bases, with the frame set at the first base. CDR1 and CDR2 were assigned from the germline V gene (reference sequence) as LNHNV and YYDKDF. General conclusions and limits of the study: The amount of clinical and demographic metadata varied by source and participant and was provided uncurated.

The chain couples TRBV15 to TRBJ1-2; the central 7 bases match TRBD1. This TCR came from a woman at least 80 years old with acute or convalescent COVID-19. The specimen sequenced was peripheral blood. The base sequence is TGTGCCACCAGCAGAGACCTTGTACAGGGGACTGTGGGCTACACCTTC. This sequence encodes CATSRDLVQGTVGYTF.